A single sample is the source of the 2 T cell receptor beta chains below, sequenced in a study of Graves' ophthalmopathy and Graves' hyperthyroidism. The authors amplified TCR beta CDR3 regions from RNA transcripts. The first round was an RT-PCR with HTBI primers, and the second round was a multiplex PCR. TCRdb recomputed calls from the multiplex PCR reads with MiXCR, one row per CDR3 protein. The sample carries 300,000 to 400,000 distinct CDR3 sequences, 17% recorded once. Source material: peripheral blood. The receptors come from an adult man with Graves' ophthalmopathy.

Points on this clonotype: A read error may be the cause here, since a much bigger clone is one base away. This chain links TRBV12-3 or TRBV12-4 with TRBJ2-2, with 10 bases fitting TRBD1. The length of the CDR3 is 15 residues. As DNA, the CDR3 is TGTGTCAGCAGTTCAGGGACAGGGGTTTTTGGGGAGCTGTTTTTT. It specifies CVSSSGTGVFGELFF.

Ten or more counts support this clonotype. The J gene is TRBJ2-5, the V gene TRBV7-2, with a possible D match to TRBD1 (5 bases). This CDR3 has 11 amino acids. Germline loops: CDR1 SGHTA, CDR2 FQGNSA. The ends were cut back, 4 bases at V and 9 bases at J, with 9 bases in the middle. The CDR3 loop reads CASSSEGAQYF. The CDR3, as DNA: TGTGCCAGCAGCTCCGAAGGGGCCCAGTACTTC.